This T cell receptor (beta chain) was captured in a study of T cells in Graves' hyperthyroidism and ophthalmopathy. Whole-study context: Upon initial diagnosis and before any treatment, peripheral blood was collected.

RNA transcripts served as the template for amplifying TCR beta CDR3 regions. HTBI primers drove first-round RT-PCR of the TCR CDR3. TCRdb passed the multiplex PCR reads through MiXCR, listing each CDR3 protein once. The data contain 300,000 to 350,000 distinct CDR3 sequences, roughly 14% of them singletons. Exclusion criteria comprised uncontrolled infection, other autoimmune disease, pregnancy or lactation. Using more than 8 ml of fresh peripheral blood, PBMCs were prepared. From germline, CDR1 is MNHEY and CDR2 SMNVEV (reference sequence). V was cut by 0 bases and J by 8 bases, with 10 bases left in between. The CDR3 consists of 13 residues. Study findings and constraints: Model output signaled ophthalmopathy a median 6.5 months ahead of onset.

This clonotype has at least ten counts. Its antigen is undetermined. Specimen: blood. The chain links TRBV27 to TRBJ1-2; D call uncertain. The clonotype comes from a woman younger than 45 with Graves' hyperthyroidism. The CDR3 region is CASSLSTGGGYTF. The CDR3 DNA is TGTGCCAGCAGTTTATCAACTGGAGGGGGCTACACCTTC.